This T cell receptor (beta chain) was identified in a study of shared clonotypes between healthy human individuals. Trimming shortened V by 1 base and J by 3 bases, and 6 bases separated the two germline ends. The CDR3 runs to 13 residues. Germline CDR1 and CDR2: SGHAT and FQNNGV. Caucasian adults living in Nashville, Tennessee, provided all samples. Several immunoSEQ 96-well plates shared each subset's DNA, each plate a replicate. Measured with immunoSEQ multiplex PCR; TCRdb has only the in-frame clones, and not every one. This sample has about 490,000 clones, with around three quarters found just once.

The chain has TRBV11-2 and TRBJ2-5, with TRBD1 as a possible D gene (5 bases). Material: PBMCs. The TCR originated in a woman between 35 and 50 years old in good health. Some clones in this sample may be carry-over from other donors' samples. The CDR3 DNA reads as TGTGCCAGCAGCTTAGGCAGGGAAGAGACCCAGTACTTC. Residues: CASSLGREETQYF.